Given below is one TCR beta chain in context. This sample is drawn from a study of blood T cell repertoires in COVID-19. Study details: The study drew acute and convalescent COVID-19 samples from the United States, Italy and Spain.

V lost 0 bases to trimming and J lost 1 base, with 6 bases between them. CDR1 and CDR2 from the germline V gene are WNHNN and SYGVQD (reference sequence). The CDR3 runs to 15 residues. Sequencing used immunoSEQ multiplex PCR; TCRdb keeps in-frame clones, though not all of them. The sample has approximately 190,000 clones, about 80% seen once. The receptor was isolated from a man aged 25 to 40 with active or convalescent COVID-19. The V and J genes are TRBV10-1 and TRBJ1-4; possibly TRBD1 for D (5 bases). What was sequenced was peripheral blood. The chain's CDR3 is CASSESQGTNEKLFF. The CDR3 DNA reads as TGCGCCAGCAGTGAGTCCCAGGGAACTAATGAAAAACTGTTTTTT.